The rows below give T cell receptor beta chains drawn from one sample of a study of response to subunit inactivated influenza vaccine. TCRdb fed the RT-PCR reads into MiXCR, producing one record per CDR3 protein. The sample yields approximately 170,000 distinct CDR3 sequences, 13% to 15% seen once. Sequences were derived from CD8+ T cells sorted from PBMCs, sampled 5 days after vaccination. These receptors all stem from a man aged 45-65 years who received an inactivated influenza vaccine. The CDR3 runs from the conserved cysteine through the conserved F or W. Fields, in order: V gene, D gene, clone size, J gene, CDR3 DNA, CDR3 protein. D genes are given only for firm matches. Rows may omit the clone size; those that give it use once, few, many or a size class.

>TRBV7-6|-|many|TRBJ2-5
TGTGCCAGCAGCTTAAGGGCAGTACAAGAGACCCAGTACTTC
CASSLRAVQETQYF
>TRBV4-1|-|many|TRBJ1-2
TGCGCCAGCAGCCAAGATCCAGGGGCGAGCTATGGCTACACCTTC
CASSQDPGASYGYTF
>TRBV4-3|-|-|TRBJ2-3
TGCGCCAGCAGCCAGAATTGGGGGCCAGATACGCAGTATTTT
CASSQNWGPDTQYF
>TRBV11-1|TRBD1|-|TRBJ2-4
TGTGCCAGCAGCTTACAGGGGGCAATAGCCAAAAACATTCAGTACTTC
CASSLQGAIAKNIQYF
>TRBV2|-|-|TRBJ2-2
TGTGCCAGCACCGGGCCCGGGGAGCTGTTTTTT
CASTGPGELFF
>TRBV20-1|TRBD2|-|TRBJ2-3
TGCAGTGCTAGAAAAATAGCGGGAGGGAGCACAGATACGCAGTATTTT
CSARKIAGGSTDTQYF
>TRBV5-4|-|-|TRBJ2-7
TGTGCCAGCAGCTTGTCTCAGGGAAGTCTAAGGGAAGATGATATTTCCTACGAGCAGTACTTC
CASSLSQGSLREDDISYEQYF
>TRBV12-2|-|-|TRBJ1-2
TGTGCAAGTCGCTTAACCCGATCTACAGGGAATGGCTACACCTTC
CASRLTRSTGNGYTF
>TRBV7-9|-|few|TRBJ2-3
TGTGCCAGCAGCTTAGTCGAGCATTACACAGATACGCAGTATTTT
CASSLVEHYTDTQYF
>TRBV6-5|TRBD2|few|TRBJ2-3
TGTGCCAGCAGTAACCTAGCGGGGGGAAGCACAGATACGCAGTATTTT
CASSNLAGGSTDTQYF
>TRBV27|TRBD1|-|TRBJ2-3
TGTGCCAGCAGTCCGCGGACAGGGCTGGACACAGATACGCAGTATTTT
CASSPRTGLDTDTQYF
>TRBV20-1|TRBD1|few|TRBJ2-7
TGCAGTGCTAGCCGGGACAGACCCTACGAGCAGTACTTC
CSASRDRPYEQYF
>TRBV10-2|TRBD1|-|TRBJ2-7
TGCGCCAGCAGTGCGGCCGGGACAGGGTACGAGCAGTACTTC
CASSAAGTGYEQYF
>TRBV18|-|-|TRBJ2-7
TGTGCCAGCTCAGGTCAACTCTACGAGCAGTACTTC
CASSGQLYEQYF
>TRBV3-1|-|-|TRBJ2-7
TGTGCCAGCAGCCATGGTGACTCCTACGAGCAGTACTTC
CASSHGDSYEQYF
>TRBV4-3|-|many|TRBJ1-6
TGCGCCAGCAGCCAAGACGGGTCTAGGTCACCCCTCCACTTT
CASSQDGSRSPLHF
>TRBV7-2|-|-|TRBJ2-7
TGTGCCAGCAGCTTGAACGTGTACGAGCAGTACTTC
CASSLNVYEQYF
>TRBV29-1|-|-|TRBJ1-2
TGCAGCGTTGAAGACCCTCCCCAAGATGGCTACACCTTC
CSVEDPPQDGYTF
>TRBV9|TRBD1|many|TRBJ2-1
TGTGCCAGCAGCGTAGCGGGACAGTCCTACAATGAGCAGTTCTTC
CASSVAGQSYNEQFF
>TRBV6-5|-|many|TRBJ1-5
TGTGCCAGCAGTTACTTTTTCTCTCCTGAACCAGGGCAGCCCCAGCATTTT
CASSYFFSPEPGQPQHF
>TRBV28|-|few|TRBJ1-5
TGTGCCAGCACCCCGCCTAGCAGGGGCAATCAGCCCCAGCATTTT
CASTPPSRGNQPQHF
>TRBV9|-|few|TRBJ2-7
TGTGCCAGCAGCGTACAAGGGACCGGCGACGAGCAGTACTTC
CASSVQGTGDEQYF
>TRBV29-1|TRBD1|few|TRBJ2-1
TGCAGCGTTGGTAGGACAGGGGGGAACAATGAGCAGTTCTTC
CSVGRTGGNNEQFF
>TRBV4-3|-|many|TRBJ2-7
TGCGCCAGCAGCCAAGAATCGGCCCGGTCCTACGAGCAGTACTTC
CASSQESARSYEQYF
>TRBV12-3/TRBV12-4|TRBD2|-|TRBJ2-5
TGTGCCAGCTGGCGGGCGGGGGGGTACCAAGAGACCCAGTACTTC
CASWRAGGYQETQYF
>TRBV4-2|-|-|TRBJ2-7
TGTGCCAGCAGCCAACCCAGGGCCTACGAGCAGTACTTC
CASSQPRAYEQYF
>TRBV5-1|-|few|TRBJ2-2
TGCGCCAGCAGCAGATATCCAGGGAGGAAGAACACCGGGGAGCTGTTTTTT
CASSRYPGRKNTGELFF
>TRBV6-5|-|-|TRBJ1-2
TGTGCCAGCAGTTACTCGTACACCGGTGGCTACACCTTC
CASSYSYTGGYTF
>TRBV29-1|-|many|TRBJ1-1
TGCAGCGCCCAGGAGCTGAACACTGAAGCTTTCTTT
CSAQELNTEAFF
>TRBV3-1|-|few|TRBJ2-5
TGTGCCAGCAGCCGTTTAGAGGGACAAGAGACCCAGTACTTC
CASSRLEGQETQYF
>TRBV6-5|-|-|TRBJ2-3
TGTGCCAGCAGTTACTCCGGGACTTTCGAGGAGGTCACAGATACGCAGTATTTT
CASSYSGTFEEVTDTQYF
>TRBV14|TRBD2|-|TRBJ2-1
TGTGCCAGCAGCCAAGGTCAGCGGGGGGACAATGAGCAGTTCTTC
CASSQGQRGDNEQFF
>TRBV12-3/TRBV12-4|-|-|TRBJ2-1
TGTGCCAGCAGTTTAGGGGTAGCTACCTACAATGAGCAGTTCTTC
CASSLGVATYNEQFF
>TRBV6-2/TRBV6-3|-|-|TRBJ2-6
TGTGCCAGCAGGTCCCACTACTCTGGGGCCAACGTCCTGACTTTC
CASRSHYSGANVLTF
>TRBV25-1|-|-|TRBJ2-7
TGTGCCAGCGGCACTCGAAAAGGCGACGAGCAGTACTTC
CASGTRKGDEQYF
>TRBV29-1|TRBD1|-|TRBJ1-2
TGCAGCGTAAGGACAGGGGGAGCCTCTGGCTACACCTTC
CSVRTGGASGYTF
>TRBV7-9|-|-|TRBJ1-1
TGTGCCAGCAGCTTTGGGGAATCGGAAGCTTTCTTT
CASSFGESEAFF
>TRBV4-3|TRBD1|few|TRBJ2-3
TGCGCCAGCAGCCAGGACAGGGGCGCAGATACGCAGTATTTT
CASSQDRGADTQYF
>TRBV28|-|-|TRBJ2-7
TGTGCCAGCGGCCCAACGCAGGGACACGGCTACGAGCAGTACTTC
CASGPTQGHGYEQYF
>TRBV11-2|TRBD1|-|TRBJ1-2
TGTGCCAGCAGCTCGGGGACAGGTTCTGTCTATGGCTACACCTTC
CASSSGTGSVYGYTF
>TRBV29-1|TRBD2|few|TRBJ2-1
TGCAGCGTTATTGGGTGGACTAGCGGGAGTTATGAGCAGTTCTTC
CSVIGWTSGSYEQFF
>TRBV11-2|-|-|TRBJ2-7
TGTGCCAGCAGCACTGACTACGAGCAGTACTTC
CASSTDYEQYF
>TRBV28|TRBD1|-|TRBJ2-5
TGTGCCAGCAGCCCCGGGACAGGGGATAGAGAGACCCAGTACTTC
CASSPGTGDRETQYF
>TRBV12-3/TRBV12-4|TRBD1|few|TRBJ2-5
TGTGCCAGCAGTTTAACAGGGGGAAAGGAGACCCAGTACTTC
CASSLTGGKETQYF
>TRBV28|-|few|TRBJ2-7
TGTGCCAGCAGTTTAAGAGTCGGAACAGCCTACGAGCAGTACTTC
CASSLRVGTAYEQYF
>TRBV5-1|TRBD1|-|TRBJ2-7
TGCGCCAGCAGCTCCCCGGGACAGGACTACGAGCAGTACTTC
CASSSPGQDYEQYF
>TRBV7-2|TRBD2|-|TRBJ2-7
TGTGCCAGCAGCTACCGCGGGAGTTATTACGAGCAGTACTTC
CASSYRGSYYEQYF
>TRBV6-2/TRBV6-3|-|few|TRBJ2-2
TGTGCCAGCAGTTACTCCCGGGAGATCTGGGAGCTGTTTTTT
CASSYSREIWELFF
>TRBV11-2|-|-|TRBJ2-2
TGTGCCAGCAGCTTAGTATACCGGACCGGGGAGCTGTTTTTT
CASSLVYRTGELFF
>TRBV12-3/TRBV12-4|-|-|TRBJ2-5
TGTGCCAGCGGTAAGACAGTCCAAGAGACCCAGTACTTC
CASGKTVQETQYF
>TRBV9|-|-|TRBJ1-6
TGTGCCAGCAGCGTAGCGGGCAGGGTGATCTCACCCCTCCACTTT
CASSVAGRVISPLHF
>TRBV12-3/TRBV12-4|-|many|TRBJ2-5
TGTGCCAGCAGTTTAGCGCTCGGCCAAGAGACCCAGTACTTC
CASSLALGQETQYF
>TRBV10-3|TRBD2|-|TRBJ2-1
TGTGCCATCAGTGCTAGGAGCGGGGAGTACAATGAGCAGTTCTTC
CAISARSGEYNEQFF
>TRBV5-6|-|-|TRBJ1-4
TGTGCCAGCAGCGCGGACGGAAGCGGGTCACTTAATGAAAAACTGTTTTTT
CASSADGSGSLNEKLFF
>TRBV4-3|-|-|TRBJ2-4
TGCGCCAGCAGCCACGAAATTGCTCCAGGATTCGAAAACATTCAGTACTTC
CASSHEIAPGFENIQYF